Listed below are T cell receptor beta chains from one sample, sequenced in a study of chemoradiotherapy in HPV16-positive cancers. The method was immunoSEQ multiplex PCR; TCRdb's version includes in-frame clones alone and lacks a portion of them. Of about 7,000 clones in the sample, 60% to 80% were seen once. Sampling was performed from a patient who underwent chemoradiotherapy. The source is a human donor with HPV-associated anogenital cancer. Each CDR3 is given with its conserved first and last residue. A D gene is named only where the DNA matches it firmly. Some rows mark clone size as missing; the rest say once, few, many or name a class of expanded clone.

clone size: NA
D gene: NA
J gene: TRBJ1-2
V gene: TRBV4-2
CDR3 protein: CASSQEGTGRNYGYTF
CDR3 DNA: TGTGCCAGCAGCCAAGAGGGTACAGGGCGAAACTATGGCTACACCTTC

clone size: NA
D gene: NA
J gene: TRBJ2-7
V gene: TRBV4-1
CDR3 protein: CASSHLADPLYEQYF
CDR3 DNA: TGCGCCAGCAGCCACTTAGCGGACCCGCTCTACGAGCAGTACTTC

clone size: NA
D gene: NA
J gene: TRBJ1-4
V gene: TRBV7-9
CDR3 protein: CASSSKQTDLFF
CDR3 DNA: TGTGCCAGCAGCTCCAAGCAGACAGACCTGTTTTTT

clone size: few
D gene: TRBD1
J gene: TRBJ1-1
V gene: TRBV5-1
CDR3 protein: CASSLWGRGRGNTEAFF
CDR3 DNA: TGCGCCAGCAGCTTGTGGGGCAGGGGGCGCGGGAACACTGAAGCTTTCTTT

clone size: NA
D gene: NA
J gene: TRBJ2-1
V gene: TRBV19
CDR3 protein: CASKRTESSYNEQFF
CDR3 DNA: TGTGCCAGTAAGAGGACTGAGAGCTCCTACAATGAGCAGTTCTTC

clone size: NA
D gene: NA
J gene: TRBJ1-6
V gene: TRBV2
CDR3 protein: CASSEGTVFNSPLHF
CDR3 DNA: TGTGCCAGCAGTGAAGGGACAGTCTTTAATTCACCCCTCCACTTT

clone size: NA
D gene: TRBD1
J gene: TRBJ1-1
V gene: TRBV28
CDR3 protein: CASSLEGPSGTGQWNTEAFF
CDR3 DNA: TGTGCCAGCAGTTTAGAGGGCCCGTCCGGGACAGGCCAGTGGAACACTGAAGCTTTCTTT

clone size: few
D gene: NA
J gene: TRBJ1-3
V gene: TRBV30
CDR3 protein: CAWTGSGNTIYF
CDR3 DNA: TGTGCCTGGACAGGGTCTGGAAACACCATATATTTT

clone size: NA
D gene: NA
J gene: TRBJ2-5
V gene: TRBV7-3
CDR3 protein: CASSSDWLETQYF
CDR3 DNA: TGTGCCAGCAGTTCTGACTGGTTGGAGACCCAGTACTTC

clone size: NA
D gene: NA
J gene: TRBJ1-2
V gene: TRBV19
CDR3 protein: CASSIDQSLSSYGYTF
CDR3 DNA: TGTGCCAGTAGTATAGATCAGTCCCTCTCCTCTTATGGCTACACCTTC

clone size: NA
D gene: NA
J gene: TRBJ1-1
V gene: TRBV6-6
CDR3 protein: CASSPGGREDTEAFF
CDR3 DNA: TGTGCCAGCAGTCCCGGGGGCAGGGAGGACACTGAAGCTTTCTTT

clone size: NA
D gene: NA
J gene: TRBJ1-5
V gene: TRBV7-2
CDR3 protein: CASSQGPSNQPQHF
CDR3 DNA: TGTGCCAGCAGCCAGGGTCCGAGCAATCAGCCCCAGCATTTT

clone size: NA
D gene: NA
J gene: TRBJ1-2
V gene: TRBV28
CDR3 protein: CASSLQGGSGYTF
CDR3 DNA: TGTGCCAGCAGTTTACAGGGCGGAAGTGGCTACACCTTC

clone size: NA
D gene: NA
J gene: TRBJ1-1
V gene: TRBV27
CDR3 protein: CASSNRRAQRPLNTEAFF
CDR3 DNA: TGTGCCAGCAGCAACCGCCGGGCCCAAAGGCCCCTGAACACTGAAGCTTTCTTT

clone size: NA
D gene: NA
J gene: TRBJ2-7
V gene: TRBV27
CDR3 protein: CASSLTGLSLGQYF
CDR3 DNA: TGTGCCAGCAGTCTTACAGGGTTATCTCTTGGGCAGTACTTC

clone size: NA
D gene: NA
J gene: TRBJ2-3
V gene: TRBV5-8
CDR3 protein: CASSSTYRDTQYF
CDR3 DNA: TGTGCCAGCAGCTCTACCTACCGGGATACGCAGTATTTT

clone size: NA
D gene: NA
J gene: TRBJ1-4
V gene: TRBV19
CDR3 protein: CASYWKLFF
CDR3 DNA: TGTGCCAGTTACTGGAAACTGTTTTTT

clone size: NA
D gene: NA
J gene: TRBJ2-7
V gene: TRBV6-5
CDR3 protein: CASSTTWGAYEQYF
CDR3 DNA: TGTGCCAGCAGTACAACCTGGGGGGCGTACGAGCAGTACTTC

clone size: NA
D gene: TRBD2
J gene: TRBJ2-7
V gene: TRBV4-1
CDR3 protein: CASSQVASGNEQYF
CDR3 DNA: TGCGCCAGCAGCCAAGTGGCTAGCGGGAACGAGCAGTACTTC